This T cell receptor beta chain came from a study of cytomegalovirus exposure and HLA in healthy donors. Clones were sequenced by immunoSEQ multiplex PCR, and TCRdb holds only the in-frame ones, with some missing. Counted here are tens of thousands of clones, about 94% occurring once; the ten biggest clones make up 1.4%. Concerning this clone itself: The antigen is unknown.

V lost 5 bases and J lost 6, with 8 bases in between. This CDR3 spans 12 amino acids. In germline, CDR1 is LNHDA, CDR2 SQIVND (reference sequence). Study results and limitations: Cytomegalovirus association was listed for about 160 TCR beta chains.

The TCR originated in a man younger than 35 in good health and CMV-seropositive. Material for sequencing was PBMCs. The chain carries TRBV19 and TRBJ2-1; TRBD1 is a possible D gene (5 bases). The CDR3 region is CASSATGNEQFF. In DNA, the CDR3 is TGTGCCAGTAGTGCTACAGGCAATGAGCAGTTCTTC.